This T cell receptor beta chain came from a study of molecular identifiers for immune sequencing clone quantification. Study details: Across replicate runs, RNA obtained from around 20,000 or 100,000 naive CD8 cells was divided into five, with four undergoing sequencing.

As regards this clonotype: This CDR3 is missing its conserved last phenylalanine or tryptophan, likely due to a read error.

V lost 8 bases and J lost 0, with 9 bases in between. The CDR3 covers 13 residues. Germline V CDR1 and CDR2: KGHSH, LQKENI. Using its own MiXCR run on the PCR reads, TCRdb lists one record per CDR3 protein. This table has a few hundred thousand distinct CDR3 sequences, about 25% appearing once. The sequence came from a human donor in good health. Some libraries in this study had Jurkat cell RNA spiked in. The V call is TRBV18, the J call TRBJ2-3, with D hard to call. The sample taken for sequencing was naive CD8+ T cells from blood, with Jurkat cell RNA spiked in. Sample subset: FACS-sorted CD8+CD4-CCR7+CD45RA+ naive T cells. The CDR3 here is CASALVSTDTQYS. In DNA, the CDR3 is TGTGCCAGCGCCTTAGTGAGCACAGATACGCAGTATTCT.